The rows below give T cell receptor beta chains drawn from one sample of a study of T cells in Graves' hyperthyroidism and ophthalmopathy. TCRdb fed the multiplex PCR reads into MiXCR, producing one record per CDR3 protein. The sample has a few hundred thousand distinct CDR3 sequences, 20% to 25% seen once. The sequenced material came from blood. Every receptor here comes from a woman between 50 and 59 years old with Graves' hyperthyroidism. The CDR3 runs from the conserved cysteine through the conserved F or W. Fields, in order: V gene, clone size, D gene, J gene, CDR3 protein, CDR3 DNA. D genes are given only for firm matches. The size of a clone is reported for some rows only, either as once, few or many, or as a class for expanded clones.

>TRBV4-1|many|TRBD1|TRBJ1-1
CASRPTGPNTEAFF
TGCGCCAGCCGACCGACAGGGCCGAACACTGAAGCTTTCTTT
>TRBV6-1|many|-|TRBJ1-1
CASRLLGTEAFF
TGTGCCAGCAGGCTTTTGGGCACTGAAGCTTTCTTT
>TRBV6-1|many|TRBD1|TRBJ2-7
CASTPSQGKYEQYF
TGTGCCAGCACCCCTTCACAGGGGAAATACGAGCAGTACTTC
>TRBV5-1|many|-|TRBJ2-1
CASSLDSTGQQFF
TGCGCCAGCAGCTTGGACTCGACAGGTCAGCAGTTCTTC
>TRBV5-6|-|-|TRBJ1-5
CASRRGPAGNQPQHF
TGTGCCAGCAGGAGGGGACCCGCGGGCAATCAGCCCCAGCATTTT
>TRBV6-1|many|TRBD1|TRBJ1-1
CASSVSTGGTSEAFF
TGTGCCAGCAGTGTTTCGACAGGGGGGACCTCTGAAGCTTTCTTT
>TRBV12-3/TRBV12-4|few|-|TRBJ1-1
CASSLIGPKNTEAFF
TGTGCCAGCAGTTTAATAGGACCCAAGAACACTGAAGCTTTCTTT
>TRBV12-5|-|-|TRBJ1-1
CASGLVGVEAFF
TGTGCTAGTGGTTTGGTAGGCGTTGAAGCTTTCTTT
>TRBV7-6|-|TRBD2|TRBJ2-5
CASSLRLAWVQETQYF
TGTGCCAGCAGCCTGAGACTAGCCTGGGTCCAAGAGACCCAGTACTTC
>TRBV4-2|-|-|TRBJ1-1
CASSQGGDVDTEAFF
TGTGCCAGCAGCCAAGGTGGGGATGTGGACACTGAGGCTTTCTTT
>TRBV2|many|-|TRBJ2-7
CASSVGSAAYEQYF
TGTGCCAGCAGTGTTGGGTCCGCGGCGTACGAGCAGTACTTC
>TRBV20-1|few|TRBD1|TRBJ1-1
CSARTRQGMNTEAFF
TGCAGTGCTAGAACGAGACAGGGTATGAACACTGAAGCTTTCTTT
>TRBV29-1|many|-|TRBJ2-1
CSVVTGIYNEQFF
TGCAGCGTTGTAACGGGGATCTACAATGAGCAGTTCTTC
>TRBV11-2|many|-|TRBJ2-3
CASSRSGQTDTQYF
TGTGCCAGCAGCCGCAGCGGGCAGACAGATACGCAGTATTTT
>TRBV3-1|-|TRBD1|TRBJ2-7
CASSPPGQGVTYEQYF
TGTGCCAGCAGCCCCCCCGGACAGGGGGTAACCTACGAGCAGTACTTC
>TRBV5-1|-|TRBD2|TRBJ2-6
CASSPGTSGGSGANVLTF
TGCGCCAGCAGCCCGGGGACTAGCGGGGGGTCTGGGGCCAACGTCCTGACTTTC
>TRBV28|-|-|TRBJ2-7
CASSPDRDEQYF
TGTGCCAGCAGTCCGGATAGGGACGAGCAGTACTTC
>TRBV6-6|-|TRBD1|TRBJ1-2
CASSYSGTGGADGYTF
TGTGCCAGCAGTTACTCCGGGACAGGGGGCGCGGATGGCTACACCTTC
>TRBV12-3/TRBV12-4|many|TRBD1|TRBJ1-6
CASSLQTGGWSPLHF
TGTGCCAGCAGTTTGCAGACAGGGGGCTGGTCACCCCTCCACTTT
>TRBV6-1|few|-|TRBJ2-7
CASSNAGGPGYEQYF
TGTGCCAGCAGCAACGCGGGCGGGCCGGGGTACGAGCAGTACTTC
>TRBV6-4|-|-|TRBJ2-2
CASSDSETNTGELFF
TGTGCCAGCAGTGACAGCGAAACGAACACCGGGGAGCTGTTTTTT
>TRBV2|many|TRBD1|TRBJ1-2
CASSEFRDRGDYGYTF
TGTGCCAGCAGTGAATTCCGGGACAGGGGGGACTATGGCTACACCTTC
>TRBV5-6|-|-|TRBJ2-2
CASSLVMNTGELFF
TGTGCCAGCAGCTTGGTCATGAACACCGGGGAGCTGTTTTTT
>TRBV5-1|many|-|TRBJ2-1
CASSSTAPSSYNEQFF
TGCGCCAGCAGCTCCACTGCGCCGAGCTCCTACAATGAGCAGTTCTTC